This T cell receptor beta chain was identified during a study of cytomegalovirus exposure and HLA in healthy donors. Study-level results: Later analysis placed DRB1 highest and HLA-C lowest in TCR association rates, which differed by HLA locus. About 87% or about 30% of the time was how often most TCR beta V segments were productive, according to an earlier analysis.

The CDR3 has 17 residues. The germline V gene encodes CDR1 SGHVS and CDR2 FQNEAQ. The trim removed 0 bases at V and 2 bases at J, leaving 7 bases unmatched. This clone was seen just once. The target antigen is unknown. PCR amplification relied on 60 Vbeta primers (plus 13 Jbeta primers). This table comes from immunoSEQ multiplex PCR, and its TCRdb copy is limited to in-frame clones, with some not included. The sample holds about 160,000 clones, about three quarters seen once. Sequencing input: PBMCs. The chain carries TRBV7-8 and TRBJ1-5; TRBD1 agrees at 7 bases. This sequence was found in a woman aged 40 to 50 in good health and CMV-seronegative. CDR3 in DNA: TGTGCCAGCAGCTTAGCGCAAGGGGGCAGGGGCAATCAGCCCCAGCATTTT. This translates into CASSLAQGGRGNQPQHF.